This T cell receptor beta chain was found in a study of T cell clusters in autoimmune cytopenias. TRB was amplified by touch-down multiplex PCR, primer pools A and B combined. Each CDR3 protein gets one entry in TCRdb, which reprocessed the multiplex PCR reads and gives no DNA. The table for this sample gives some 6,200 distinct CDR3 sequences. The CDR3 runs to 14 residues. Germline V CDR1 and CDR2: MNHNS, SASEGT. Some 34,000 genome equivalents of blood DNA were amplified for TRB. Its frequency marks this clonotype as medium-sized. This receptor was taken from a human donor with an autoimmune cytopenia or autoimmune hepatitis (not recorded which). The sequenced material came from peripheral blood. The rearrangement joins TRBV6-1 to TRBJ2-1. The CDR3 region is CASSVPRGDNEQFF.